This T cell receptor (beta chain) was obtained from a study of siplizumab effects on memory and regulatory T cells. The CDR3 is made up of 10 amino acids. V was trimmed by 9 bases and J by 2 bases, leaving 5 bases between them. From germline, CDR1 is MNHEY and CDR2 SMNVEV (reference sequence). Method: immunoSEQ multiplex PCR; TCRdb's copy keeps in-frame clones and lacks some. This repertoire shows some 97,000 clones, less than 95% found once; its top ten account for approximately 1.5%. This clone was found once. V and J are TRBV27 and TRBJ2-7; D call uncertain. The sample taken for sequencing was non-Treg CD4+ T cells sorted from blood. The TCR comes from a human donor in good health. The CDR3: CARSAYEQYF. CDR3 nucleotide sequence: TGTGCCAGAAGTGCCTACGAGCAGTACTTC.